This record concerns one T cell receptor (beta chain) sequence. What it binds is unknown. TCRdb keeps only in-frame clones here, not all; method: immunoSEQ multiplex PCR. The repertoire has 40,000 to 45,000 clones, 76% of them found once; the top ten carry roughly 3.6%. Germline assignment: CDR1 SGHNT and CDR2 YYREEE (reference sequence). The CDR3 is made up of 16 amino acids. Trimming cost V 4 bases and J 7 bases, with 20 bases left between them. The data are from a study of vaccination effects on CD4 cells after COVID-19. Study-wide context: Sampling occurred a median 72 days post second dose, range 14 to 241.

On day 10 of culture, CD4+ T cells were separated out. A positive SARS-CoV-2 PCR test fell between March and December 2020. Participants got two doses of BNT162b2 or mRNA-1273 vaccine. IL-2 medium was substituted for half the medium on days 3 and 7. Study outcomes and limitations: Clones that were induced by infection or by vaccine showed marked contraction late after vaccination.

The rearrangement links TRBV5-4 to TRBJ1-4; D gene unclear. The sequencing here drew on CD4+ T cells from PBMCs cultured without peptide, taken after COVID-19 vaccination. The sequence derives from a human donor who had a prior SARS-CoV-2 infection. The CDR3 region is CASSHMSTGISEKLFF. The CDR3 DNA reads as TGTGCCAGCAGCCACATGTCAACCGGGATAAGTGAAAAACTGTTTTTT.